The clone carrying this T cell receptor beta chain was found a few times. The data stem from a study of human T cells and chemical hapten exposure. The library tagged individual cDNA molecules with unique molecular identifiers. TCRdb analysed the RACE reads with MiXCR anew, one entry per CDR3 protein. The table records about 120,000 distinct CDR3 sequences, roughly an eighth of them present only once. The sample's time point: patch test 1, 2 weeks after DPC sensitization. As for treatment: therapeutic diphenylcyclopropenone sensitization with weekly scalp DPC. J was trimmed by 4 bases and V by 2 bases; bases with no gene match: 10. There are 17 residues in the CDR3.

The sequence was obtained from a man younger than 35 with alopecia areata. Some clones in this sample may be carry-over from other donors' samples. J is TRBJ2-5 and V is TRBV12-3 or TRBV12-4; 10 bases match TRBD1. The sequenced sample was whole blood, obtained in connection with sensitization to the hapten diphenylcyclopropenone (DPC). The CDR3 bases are TGTGCCAGCAGTTTAAGAGACAGGGGGCACCGGGGAGAGACCCAGTACTTC. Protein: CASSLRDRGHRGETQYF.